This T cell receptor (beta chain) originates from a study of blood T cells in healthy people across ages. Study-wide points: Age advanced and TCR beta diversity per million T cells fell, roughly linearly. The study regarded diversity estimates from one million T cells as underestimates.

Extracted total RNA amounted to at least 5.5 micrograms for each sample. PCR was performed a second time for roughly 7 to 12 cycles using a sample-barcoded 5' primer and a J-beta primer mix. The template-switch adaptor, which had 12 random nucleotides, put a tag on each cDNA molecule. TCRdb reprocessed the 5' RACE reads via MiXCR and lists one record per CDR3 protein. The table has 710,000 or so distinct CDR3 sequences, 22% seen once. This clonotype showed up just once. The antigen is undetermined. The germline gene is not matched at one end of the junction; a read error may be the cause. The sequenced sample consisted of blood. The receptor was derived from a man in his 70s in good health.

CDR3 residues: CASSGLLAGIPVF. CDR3 DNA: TGTGCCAGCAGTGGCCTCCTAGCGGGAATTCCGGTCTTC. V and J are TRBV2 and TRBJ2-1, with 9 bases aligning to TRBD2. CDR1 SNHLY and CDR2 FYNNEI come from the germline V gene. The CDR3 contains 13 residues. Using reference TRBV2 and TRBJ2-1 for the parts outside the CDR3, the full variable domain is EPEVTQTPSHQVTQMGQEVILRCVPISNHLYFYWYRQILGQKVEFLVSFYNNEISEKSEIFDDQFSVERPDGSNFTLKIRSTKLEDSAMYFCASSGLLAGIPVFGPGTRLTVL.